This section outlines one T cell receptor (beta chain) sequence together with its context. Antigen specificity is unknown. Time point described: cycle 4 day 1 (C4D1), after five to seven weeks of nivolumab. Patients all relapsed after autologous stem cell transplantation, and there was variation in brentuximab vedotin exposure. Relapsed/refractory classical Hodgkin lymphoma patients had complete, partial or progressive responses. Assay: immunoSEQ multiplex PCR; the TCRdb copy retains only in-frame clones and omits some. This sample has approximately 21,000 clones, with around 70% found just once. This sample stems from a study of PD-1 blockade in classical Hodgkin lymphoma. The V and J ends lost 3 bases and 7 bases respectively, with 16 bases between them. This CDR3 region has 15 residues. Germline-derived CDR1 and CDR2 are GTSNPN and SVGIG (reference sequence). Whole-study results and caveats: The CD4+ diversity rise by C4D1 was clearest in complete responders. Healthy donors reportedly exceeded newly diagnosed patients in baseline TCR diversity.

This rearrangement joins TRBV30 to TRBJ1-6; a weak D match, TRBD1 (6 bases). The sequences come from peripheral blood mononuclear cells (PBMCs), collected before the fourth cycle of nivolumab. The sequence came from a human donor with classical Hodgkin lymphoma. The CDR3 sequence is CAWRVAGAWNSPLHF. The CDR3 DNA follows: TGTGCCTGGAGAGTAGCGGGGGCGTGGAATTCACCCCTCCACTTT.